The TCR beta chain described here comes from a study of T cells after yellow fever vaccination. The CDR3 runs to 15 residues. The table lists this clonotype with a few counts. The target antigen is unknown. One end of the junction does not line up with germline, which may come from a read error. The study, taken as a whole, reports: Researchers cautioned that FACS-sorted repertoires could harbor abundant clonotypes contaminating from the bulk population.

5'RACE template switching generated TCR cDNA, adding a universal primer site and UMIs. TCRdb used MiXCR to reprocess the 5' RACE reads, holding one entry per CDR3 protein. The table lists some 320,000 distinct CDR3 sequences, around 9.3% of them singletons. The chain combines TRBV12-3 or TRBV12-4 with TRBJ1-5; TRBD1 matches 10 bases. The clonotype comes from a man aged 18 to 29 who received the YFV17D yellow fever vaccine. This specimen was CD4+ T cells sorted from PBMCs, taken 5 days after the yellow fever booster vaccination. CDR3 DNA sequence: TGTGCCAGCAGCTTAGCCGGGACAGGGGACCAGCCCCAGCATTTT. Translated, it gives CASSLAGTGDQPQHF.